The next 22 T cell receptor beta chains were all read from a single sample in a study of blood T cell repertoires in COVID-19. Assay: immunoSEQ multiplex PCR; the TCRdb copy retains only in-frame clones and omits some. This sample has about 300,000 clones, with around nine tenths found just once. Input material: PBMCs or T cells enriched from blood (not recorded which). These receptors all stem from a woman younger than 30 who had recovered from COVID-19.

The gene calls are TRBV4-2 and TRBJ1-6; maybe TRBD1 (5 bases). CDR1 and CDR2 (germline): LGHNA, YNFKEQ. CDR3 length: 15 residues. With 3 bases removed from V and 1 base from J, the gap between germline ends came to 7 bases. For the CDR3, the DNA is TGTGCCAGCAGCCAGCGGGGGTCCTATAATTCACCCCTCCACTTT. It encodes CASSQRGSYNSPLHF.

CDR3 region: CASSDLGDSGNTIYF. In DNA form, the CDR3 reads TGTGCCAGCAGCGACCTAGGGGACAGCGGAAACACCATATATTTT. The rearrangement joins TRBV9 to TRBJ1-3, with 7 bases matching TRBD1. In germline, CDR1 is SGDLS, CDR2 YYNGEE. CDR3 length: 15 amino acids. The V segment lost 3 bases and the J segment 4 bases; nucleotides outside the gene matches: 7.

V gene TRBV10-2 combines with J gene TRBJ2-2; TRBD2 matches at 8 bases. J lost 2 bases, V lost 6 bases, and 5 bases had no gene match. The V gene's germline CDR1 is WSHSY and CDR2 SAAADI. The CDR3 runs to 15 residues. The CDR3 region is CASRYSGINTGELFF. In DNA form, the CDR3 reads TGCGCCAGCAGGTATAGCGGGATCAACACCGGGGAGCTGTTTTTT.

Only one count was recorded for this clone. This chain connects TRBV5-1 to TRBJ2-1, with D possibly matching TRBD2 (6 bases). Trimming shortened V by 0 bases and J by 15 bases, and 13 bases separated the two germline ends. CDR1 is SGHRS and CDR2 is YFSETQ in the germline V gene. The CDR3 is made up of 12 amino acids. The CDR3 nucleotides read TGCGCCAGCAGCTTGGCGGGCGGGGATGGGTTCTTC. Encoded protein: CASSLAGGDGFF. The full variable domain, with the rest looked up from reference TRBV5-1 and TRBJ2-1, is KAGVTQTPRYLIKTRGQQVTLSCSPISGHRSVSWYQQTPGQGLQFLFEYFSETQRNKGNFPGRFSGRQFSNSRSEMNVSTLELGDSALYLCASSLAGGDGFFGPGTRLTVL.

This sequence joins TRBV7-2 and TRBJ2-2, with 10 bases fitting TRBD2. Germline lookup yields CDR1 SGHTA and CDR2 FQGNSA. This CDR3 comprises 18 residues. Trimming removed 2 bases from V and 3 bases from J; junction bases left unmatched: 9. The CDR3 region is CASSLQREGPMDTGELFF. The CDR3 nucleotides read TGTGCCAGCAGCTTACAGCGGGAGGGCCCAATGGACACCGGGGAGCTGTTTTTT. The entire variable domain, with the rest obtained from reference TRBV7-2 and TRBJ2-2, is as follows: GAGVSQSPSNKVTEKGKDVELRCDPISGHTALYWYRQSLGQGLEFLIYFQGNSAPDKSGLPSDRFSAERTGGSVSTLTIQRTQQEDSAVYLCASSLQREGPMDTGELFFGEGSRLTVL.

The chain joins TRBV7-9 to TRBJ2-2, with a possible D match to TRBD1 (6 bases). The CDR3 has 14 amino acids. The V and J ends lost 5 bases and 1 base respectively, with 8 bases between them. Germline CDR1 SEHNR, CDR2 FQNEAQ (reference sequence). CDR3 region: CASSPDRNTGELFF. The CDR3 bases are TGTGCCAGCAGCCCGGACAGGAACACCGGGGAGCTGTTTTTT. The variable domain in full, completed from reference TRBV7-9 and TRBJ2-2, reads DTGVSQNPRHKITKRGQNVTFRCDPISEHNRLYWYRQTLGQGPEFLTYFQNEAQLEKSRLLSDRFSAERPKGSFSTLEIQRTEQGDSAMYLCASSPDRNTGELFFGEGSRLTVL.

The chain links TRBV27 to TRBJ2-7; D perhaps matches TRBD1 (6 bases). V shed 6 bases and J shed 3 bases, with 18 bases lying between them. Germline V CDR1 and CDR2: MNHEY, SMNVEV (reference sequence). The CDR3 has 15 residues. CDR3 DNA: TGTGCCAGCAGGGGAGTGGGGCAGGGGAACTACGAGCAGTACTTC. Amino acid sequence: CASRGVGQGNYEQYF.

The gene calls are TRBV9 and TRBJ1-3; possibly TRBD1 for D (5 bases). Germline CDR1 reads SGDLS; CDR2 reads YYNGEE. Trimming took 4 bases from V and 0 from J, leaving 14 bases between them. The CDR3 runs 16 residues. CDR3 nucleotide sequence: TGTGCCAGCAGCTCTCAGACAGATTTCTCTGGAAACACCATATATTTT. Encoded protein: CASSSQTDFSGNTIYF.

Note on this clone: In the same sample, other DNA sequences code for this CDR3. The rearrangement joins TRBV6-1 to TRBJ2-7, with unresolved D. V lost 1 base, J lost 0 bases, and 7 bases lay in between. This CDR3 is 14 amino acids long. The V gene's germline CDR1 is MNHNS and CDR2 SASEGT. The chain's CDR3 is CASSEGPSSYEQYF. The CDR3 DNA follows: TGTGCCAGCAGTGAAGGGCCAAGCTCCTACGAGCAGTACTTC.

The CDR3 nucleotides read TGTGCCAGCAGTTCATACAGGGGATACTACGAGCAGTACTTC. It encodes CASSSYRGYYEQYF. This chain links TRBV6-5 with TRBJ2-7, with 7 nucleotides matching TRBD1. Germline CDR1 MNHEY, CDR2 SVGAGI. The CDR3 has 14 residues. V was clipped by 4 bases and J by 3 bases; unmatched bases: 6.

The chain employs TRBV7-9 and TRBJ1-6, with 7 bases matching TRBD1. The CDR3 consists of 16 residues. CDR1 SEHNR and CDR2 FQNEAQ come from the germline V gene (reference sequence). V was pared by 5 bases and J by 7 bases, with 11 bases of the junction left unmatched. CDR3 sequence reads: CASSNRRGLRNSPLHF. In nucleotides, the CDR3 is TGTGCCAGCAGCAACCGAAGGGGGCTGCGGAATTCACCCCTCCACTTT.

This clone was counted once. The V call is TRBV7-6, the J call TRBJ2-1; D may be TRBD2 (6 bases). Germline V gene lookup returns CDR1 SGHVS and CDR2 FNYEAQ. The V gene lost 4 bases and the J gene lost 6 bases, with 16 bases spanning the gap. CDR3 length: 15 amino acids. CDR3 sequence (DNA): TGTGCCAGCAGCTCGCCGACTAGTCGCCTCAATGAGCAGTTCTTC. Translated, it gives CASSSPTSRLNEQFF.

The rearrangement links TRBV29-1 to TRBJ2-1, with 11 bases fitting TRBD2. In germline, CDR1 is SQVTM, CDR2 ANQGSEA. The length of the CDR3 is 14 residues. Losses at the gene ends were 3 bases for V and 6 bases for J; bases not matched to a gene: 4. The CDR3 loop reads CSVDDSGGANEQFF. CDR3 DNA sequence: TGCAGCGTTGATGATAGCGGGGGGGCCAATGAGCAGTTCTTC.

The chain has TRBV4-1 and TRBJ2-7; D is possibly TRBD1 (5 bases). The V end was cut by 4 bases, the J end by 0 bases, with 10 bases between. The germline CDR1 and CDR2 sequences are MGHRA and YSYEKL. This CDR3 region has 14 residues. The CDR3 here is CASSLQDSSYEQYF. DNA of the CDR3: TGCGCCAGCAGCCTCCAAGACAGCTCCTACGAGCAGTACTTC.

The DNA of the CDR3 is TGTGCCAGCAGTTCCCAACAGGGCGCGAATTCACCCCTCCACTTT. Translated: CASSSQQGANSPLHF. The rearrangement links TRBV27 to TRBJ1-6; tentatively, D is TRBD1 (6 bases). Germline V CDR1 and CDR2: MNHEY, SMNVEV (reference sequence). With 4 bases removed from V and 7 bases from J, the gap between germline ends came to 14 bases. The CDR3 is 15 residues long.

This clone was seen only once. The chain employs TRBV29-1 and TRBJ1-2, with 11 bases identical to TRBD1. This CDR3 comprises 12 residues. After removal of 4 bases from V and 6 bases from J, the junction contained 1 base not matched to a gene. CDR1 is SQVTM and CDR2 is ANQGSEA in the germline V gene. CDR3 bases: TGCAGCGTTGGGGACAGGGGGAATGGCTACACCTTC. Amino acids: CSVGDRGNGYTF.

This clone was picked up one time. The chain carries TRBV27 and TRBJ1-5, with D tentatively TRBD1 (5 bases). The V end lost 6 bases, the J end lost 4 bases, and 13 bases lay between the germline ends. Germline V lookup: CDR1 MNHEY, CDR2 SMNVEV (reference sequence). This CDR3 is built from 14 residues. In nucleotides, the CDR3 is TGTGCCAGCAGGGGCCGACAGTGGAATCAGCCCCAGCATTTT. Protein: CASRGRQWNQPQHF.

CDR3 sequence: CAWSPGQRNSPLHF. The CDR3 DNA reads TGTGCCTGGAGTCCGGGACAGCGAAATTCACCCCTCCACTTT. This chain uses TRBV30 with TRBJ1-6, with 7 bases aligning to TRBD1. Germline V gene lookup returns CDR1 GTSNPN and CDR2 SVGIG (reference sequence). This CDR3 is built from 14 residues. The trim removed 2 bases at V and 7 bases at J, leaving 5 bases unmatched.

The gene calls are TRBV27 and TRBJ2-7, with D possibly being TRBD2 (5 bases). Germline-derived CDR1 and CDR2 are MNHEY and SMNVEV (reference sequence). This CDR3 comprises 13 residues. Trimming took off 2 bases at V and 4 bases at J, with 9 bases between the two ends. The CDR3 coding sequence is TGTGCCAGCAGTTTAACGGCGGGTTACGAGCAGTACTTC. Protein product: CASSLTAGYEQYF.

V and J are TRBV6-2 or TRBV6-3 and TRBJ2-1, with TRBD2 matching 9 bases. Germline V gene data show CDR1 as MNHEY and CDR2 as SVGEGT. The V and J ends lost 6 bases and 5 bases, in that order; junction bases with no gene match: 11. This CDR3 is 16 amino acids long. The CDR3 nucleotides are TGTGCCAGCAGCAAGCGGCTAGCGGGGCCCCACAATGAGCAGTTCTTC. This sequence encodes CASSKRLAGPHNEQFF.

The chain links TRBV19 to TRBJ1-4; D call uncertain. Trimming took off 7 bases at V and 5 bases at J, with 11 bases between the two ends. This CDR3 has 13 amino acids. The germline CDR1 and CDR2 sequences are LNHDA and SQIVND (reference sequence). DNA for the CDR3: TGTGCCAGTACGGGCCGGAGGAATGAAAAACTGTTTTTT. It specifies CASTGRRNEKLFF. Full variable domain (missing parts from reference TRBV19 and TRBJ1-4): DGGITQSPKYLFRKEGQNVTLSCEQNLNHDAMYWYRQDPGQGLRLIYYSQIVNDFQKGDIAEGYSVSREKKESFPLTVTSAQKNPTAFYLCASTGRRNEKLFFGSGTQLSVL.

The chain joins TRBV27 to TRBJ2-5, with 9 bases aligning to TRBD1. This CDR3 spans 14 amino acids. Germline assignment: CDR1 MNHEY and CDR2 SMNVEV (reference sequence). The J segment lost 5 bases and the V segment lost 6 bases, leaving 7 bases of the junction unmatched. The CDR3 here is CASSPTGGAETQYF. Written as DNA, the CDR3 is TGTGCCAGCAGCCCGACAGGGGGTGCGGAGACCCAGTACTTC.